Listed below are T cell receptor beta chains from one sample, sequenced in a study of cytomegalovirus exposure and HLA in healthy donors. Assay used: immunoSEQ multiplex PCR; TCRdb lists only in-frame clones, some missing. The sample yields roughly 150,000 clones, around 80% seen once. Material for sequencing was PBMCs. These receptors were taken from a male donor in good health and CMV-seronegative. CDR3s include the opening cysteine and the closing phenylalanine or tryptophan. Fields, in order: J gene, D gene, V gene, clone size, CDR3 protein, CDR3 DNA. D genes are given only for firm matches. Clone size is stated in some rows and not others, as once, few, many or a class when expanded.

TRBJ1-6,TRBD1,TRBV11-2,.,CASSSVGQGSQSPLHF,TGTGCCAGCAGCTCCGTGGGACAGGGGTCGCAGTCACCCCTCCACTTT
TRBJ2-2,TRBD1,TRBV6-1,.,CASSGTGGVGELFF,TGTGCCAGCAGTGGGACAGGGGGGGTAGGGGAGCTGTTTTTT
TRBJ2-5,TRBD1,TRBV19,.,CASSLTYRGRRETQYF,TGTGCCAGTAGTCTAACTTACAGGGGGCGCCGGGAGACCCAGTACTTC
TRBJ1-1,.,TRBV27,.,CASSLYLGGRLEAFF,TGTGCCAGCAGTTTATATTTAGGGGGTCGCCTTGAAGCTTTCTTT
TRBJ1-4,.,TRBV9,.,CASSASFTTNEKLFF,TGTGCCAGCAGCGCCTCCTTTACAACTAATGAAAAACTGTTTTTT
TRBJ2-1,TRBD2,TRBV7-9,.,CASSSPSGGNNEQFF,TGTGCCAGCAGCTCCCCTAGCGGGGGGAACAATGAGCAGTTCTTC
TRBJ1-5,.,TRBV28,once,CASSFQGTGNQPQHF,TGTGCCAGCAGTTTCCAGGGGACGGGCAATCAGCCCCAGCATTTT
TRBJ1-2,.,TRBV6-5,.,CASSASEGAGGYTF,TGTGCCAGCAGTGCCTCAGAAGGGGCGGGGGGCTACACCTTC
TRBJ1-2,.,TRBV27,.,CASIGVDGYTF,TGTGCCAGCATAGGGGTGGATGGCTACACCTTC
TRBJ2-5,.,TRBV13,.,CASSRGAREETQYF,TGTGCCAGCAGCCGGGGAGCGCGAGAAGAGACCCAGTACTTC
TRBJ1-1,TRBD1,TRBV11-2,.,CASSLDVAGGVYTEAFF,TGTGCCAGCAGCTTAGATGTGGCAGGGGGCGTGTACACTGAAGCTTTCTTT
TRBJ1-3,.,TRBV18,.,CASSPPSSRNTIYF,TGTGCCAGCTCACCCCCTAGCTCACGGAACACCATATATTTT
TRBJ2-2,.,TRBV7-9,.,CASSFASGGGTGELFF,TGTGCCAGCAGCTTTGCCAGCGGAGGCGGAACCGGGGAGCTGTTTTTT
TRBJ2-5,TRBD2,TRBV2,few,CASSEAWREARQETQYF,TGTGCCAGCAGTGAAGCGTGGCGGGAGGCCCGCCAAGAGACCCAGTACTTC
TRBJ2-5,TRBD1,TRBV7-2,few,CASSLVTDRGRETQYF,TGTGCCAGCAGCTTAGTTACCGACAGGGGGCGTGAGACCCAGTACTTC
TRBJ2-2,.,TRBV28,.,CASSSPLTTGELFF,TGTGCCAGCAGTTCCCCACTTACGACCGGGGAGCTGTTTTTT
TRBJ2-1,TRBD2,TRBV4-3,.,CASSQAIGGGEQFF,TGCGCCAGCAGCCAAGCCATCGGCGGGGGTGAGCAGTTCTTC
TRBJ2-1,TRBD2,TRBV30,once,CAWRSRAGEFDEQFF,TGTGCCTGGAGGTCGAGGGCGGGAGAGTTCGATGAGCAGTTCTTC
TRBJ2-1,TRBD1,TRBV5-1,.,CASSLQGAHNEQFF,TGCGCCAGCAGCTTACAGGGGGCGCATAATGAGCAGTTCTTC
TRBJ2-3,.,TRBV7-2,.,CASSLGASVTDTQYF,TGTGCCAGCAGCTTAGGGGCTAGCGTCACAGATACGCAGTATTTT
TRBJ1-2,TRBD1,TRBV9,few,CASSESGGFSYGYTF,TGTGCCAGCAGTGAGTCAGGGGGTTTTAGCTATGGCTACACCTTC
TRBJ2-1,.,TRBV18,many,CASSPQGTQGEQFF,TGTGCCAGCTCACCACAGGGCACCCAGGGTGAGCAGTTCTTC
TRBJ2-1,TRBD2,TRBV11-2,.,CASSAASSGRALHNEQFF,TGTGCCAGCAGCGCCGCTTCTAGCGGGAGGGCCCTCCACAATGAGCAGTTCTTC
TRBJ1-1,TRBD1,TRBV28,.,CASREQGASEAFF,TGTGCCAGCAGGGAGCAGGGGGCGTCTGAAGCTTTCTTT
TRBJ1-2,TRBD1,TRBV6-5,.,CASSYSRDREGYTF,TGTGCCAGCAGTTACTCGAGGGACAGGGAAGGCTACACCTTC
TRBJ1-3,TRBD1,TRBV6-6,once,CASSRTGTGGGNTIYF,TGTGCCAGCAGTCGGACCGGGACAGGGGGTGGAAACACCATATATTTT
TRBJ2-7,.,TRBV27,few,CASSFSGFPYEQYF,TGTGCCAGCAGTTTTTCGGGGTTTCCCTACGAGCAGTACTTC
TRBJ2-1,TRBD1,TRBV6-4,many,CASSPGQGSDEQFF,TGTGCCAGCAGTCCGGGACAGGGGAGCGATGAGCAGTTCTTC
TRBJ1-2,.,TRBV5-1,.,CASSLGTYGYTF,TGCGCCAGCAGCTTGGGGACATATGGCTACACCTTC
TRBJ1-1,TRBD1,TRBV11-2,.,CASSKTGGAGTEAFF,TGTGCCAGCAGCAAGACAGGGGGCGCAGGTACTGAAGCTTTCTTT
TRBJ2-7,.,TRBV4-1,.,CASSQVSELYEQYF,TGCGCCAGCAGCCAAGTATCCGAGTTATACGAGCAGTACTTC
TRBJ2-5,TRBD1,TRBV5-1,few,CASSPDRGTGSEETQYF,TGCGCCAGCAGCCCGGATCGAGGGACAGGGAGTGAAGAGACCCAGTACTTC
TRBJ1-5,TRBD1,TRBV6-1,.,CASSEPGQYSNQPQHF,TGTGCCAGCAGTGAACCGGGACAGTATAGCAATCAGCCCCAGCATTTT
TRBJ2-4,TRBD1,TRBV4-3,.,CASSQEETGAVKNIQYF,TGCGCCAGCAGCCAAGAGGAGACAGGGGCCGTAAAAAACATTCAGTACTTC
TRBJ1-3,.,TRBV2,.,CASSNNREPGNTIYF,TGTGCCAGCAGTAATAACAGGGAACCTGGAAACACCATATATTTT
TRBJ1-2,TRBD1,TRBV7-9,.,CASSSGQGNYGYTF,TGTGCCAGCAGCTCAGGACAGGGAAACTATGGCTACACCTTC
TRBJ2-1,TRBD2,TRBV27,once,CASSRTSGGVISYNEQFF,TGTGCCAGCAGTAGGACTAGCGGGGGGGTAATCTCCTACAATGAGCAGTTCTTC
TRBJ2-5,.,TRBV9,once,CASSRTGQETQYF,TGTGCCAGCAGCCGGACGGGACAAGAGACCCAGTACTTC
TRBJ2-7,.,TRBV4-3,.,CASSQVFGYTYEQYF,TGCGCCAGCAGCCAAGTCTTTGGTTACACCTACGAGCAGTACTTC
TRBJ1-2,TRBD1,TRBV2,.,CASSETGGEDGYTF,TGTGCCAGCAGTGAGACAGGGGGCGAGGATGGCTACACCTTC